The clone carrying this T cell receptor (beta chain) has a handful of counts. The data were taken from a study of T cell repertoires in cytomegalovirus infection. The wider study: Matching HLA type, along with CMV infection, was indicated by public TCR beta signatures.

Trimming at V came to 4 bases and at J to 0 bases, leaving 1 base not matched to a gene. The CDR3 has 15 amino acids. Germline CDR1 reads SQVTM; CDR2 reads ANQGSEA. MiXCR, applied by TCRdb to the reads, yields one record per CDR3 protein. Of hundreds of thousands of distinct CDR3 sequences in the sample, about 11% are singletons; the top ten hold 9.5% to 13%. Sequencing was carried out using PBMCs. The chain joins TRBV29-1 to TRBJ2-3, with 13 bases fitting TRBD2. This TCR came from a human donor in good health (CMV status not recorded). Some clones in this sample may be carry-over from other donors' samples. The CDR3 DNA reads as TGCAGCGTTGGACTAGCGGGAGGAAGCACAGATACGCAGTATTTT. Residues: CSVGLAGGSTDTQYF.